The sequence of this TCR beta chain was determined in a study of shared clonotypes between healthy human individuals. TCRdb's table, derived via immunoSEQ multiplex PCR, lists solely in-frame clones and lacks some. The data contain a few million clones, just over 90% of them singletons. The CDR3 is 13 amino acids. V shed 2 bases and J shed 5 bases, with 7 bases lying between them. Germline CDR1 and CDR2: MNHNY and SVGAGI (reference sequence). This chain links TRBV6-6 with TRBJ1-5; D is ambiguous. Sequences were obtained from naive CD4+ T cells sorted from blood. Described subset: CD45RA+ positively selected. This clonotype originated in a man aged 18 to 30 in good health. In DNA, the CDR3 is TGTGCCAGCAGTTACGGAGCAGATCAGCCCCAGCATTTT. As protein: CASSYGADQPQHF.